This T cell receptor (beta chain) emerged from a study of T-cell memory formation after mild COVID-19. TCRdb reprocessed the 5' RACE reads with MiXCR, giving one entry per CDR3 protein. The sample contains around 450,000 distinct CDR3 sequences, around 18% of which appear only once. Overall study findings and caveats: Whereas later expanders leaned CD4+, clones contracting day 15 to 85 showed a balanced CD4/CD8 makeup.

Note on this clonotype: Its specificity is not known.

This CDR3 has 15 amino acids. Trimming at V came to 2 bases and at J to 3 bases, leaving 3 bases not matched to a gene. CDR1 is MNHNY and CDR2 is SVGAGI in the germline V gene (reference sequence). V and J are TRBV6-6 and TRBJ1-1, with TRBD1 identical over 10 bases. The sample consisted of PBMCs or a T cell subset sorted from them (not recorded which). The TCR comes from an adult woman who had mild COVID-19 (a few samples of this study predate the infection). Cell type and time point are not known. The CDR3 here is CASSYPGTGDTEAFF. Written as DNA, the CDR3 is TGTGCCAGCAGTTACCCCGGGACAGGGGACACTGAAGCTTTCTTT.